The clone carrying this TCR beta chain showed up just a few times. What it binds is not known. Using its own MiXCR run on the reads, TCRdb lists one record per CDR3 protein. The sample holds a few hundred thousand distinct CDR3 sequences; about 29% are singletons and the top ten take 15% to 20%. The entry originates in a study of T cell repertoires in cytomegalovirus infection. This CDR3 spans 13 amino acids. V lost 5 bases and J lost 3; bases outside the gene matches: 7. From germline, CDR1 is DFQATT and CDR2 SNEGSKA (reference sequence). The sequence was obtained from a human donor in good health (CMV status not recorded). Some clones in this sample may be carry-over from other donors' samples. This chain joins TRBV20-1 and TRBJ2-7; 7 positions agree with TRBD2. Material: cultured PBMCs, obtained from culture after CMV antigen stimulation. CDR3 sequence: CSAGRGGGYEQYF. The CDR3 nucleotides read TGCAGTGCTGGAAGGGGCGGGGGCTACGAGCAGTACTTC.